This TCR beta chain was captured in a study of shared clonotypes between healthy human individuals. Study results and limitations: Across subsets, estimated richness was generally greater for naive than for memory populations.

As concerns this clone: Its antigen is as yet unknown.

Cells designated naive CD8 were CD45RO-negative and were positively selected for CCR7, with terminally differentiated effector memory CD45RA+ cells excluded. HIV-negative, healthy adults without recent acute infections or vaccinations were the donors. Generated by immunoSEQ multiplex PCR, the TCRdb table keeps only in-frame clones and is missing some. In the table there are millions of clones, around 93% of which are singletons. Germline CDR1 is LNHDA and CDR2 is SQIVND (reference sequence). CDR3 length equals 17 residues. Trimming at V came to 2 bases and at J to 5 bases, leaving 15 bases not matched to a gene.

The chain employs TRBV19 and TRBJ2-7; 7 bases match TRBD2. This TCR was sampled from a young man in good health. Some clones in this sample may be carry-over from other donors' samples. The sequencing sample was made of naive CD8+ T cells from PBMCs. The CDR3 here is CASSILPGREGLHEQYF. CDR3 DNA sequence: TGTGCCAGTAGTATACTCCCTGGCAGGGAGGGACTCCACGAGCAGTACTTC.